Listed below are T cell receptor beta chains from one sample, sequenced in a study of cytomegalovirus exposure and HLA in healthy donors. Profiling relied on immunoSEQ multiplex PCR, and the TCRdb table lists in-frame clones only, not all of them. Of around 120,000 clones listed, 55% to 65% are singletons. The sample was PBMCs. The origin of the receptors is a man aged 35 to 55 in good health and CMV-seropositive. CDR3s include the opening cysteine and the closing phenylalanine or tryptophan.

J gene,V gene,CDR3 protein
TRBJ1-4,TRBV28,CASSLPGGANEKLFF
TRBJ2-3,TRBV14,CASAAGDTQYF
TRBJ2-5,TRBV7-8,CASSLGLLQETQYF
TRBJ1-3,TRBV6-6,CASSTGTGIGNTIYF
TRBJ2-3,TRBV27,CASDSEPRKVPNTDMQYF
TRBJ2-2,TRBV5-1,CASSLASGGAEVAGELFF
TRBJ2-7,TRBV19,CASSIPGTSGVYEQYF
TRBJ1-1,TRBV28,CASRYRAGATEAFF
TRBJ2-7,TRBV7-9,CASSLAAFSGSDPTYEQYF
TRBJ1-1,TRBV5-8,CASTEQGGFTEAFF
TRBJ1-6,TRBV27,CASSPGRGNSPLHF
TRBJ1-5,TRBV6-1,CASSGTTGQPQHF
TRBJ2-7,TRBV27,CASSFSPIIAGEQYF
TRBJ2-5,TRBV6-7,CASSVSVGLALKETQYF
TRBJ2-3,TRBV29-1,CSVGGLAGTDTQYF
TRBJ2-3,TRBV6-6,CASSYATERPDTQYF
TRBJ1-3,TRBV19,CATFRSTSSGNTIYF
TRBJ2-6,TRBV10-3,CAISESTAGANVLTF
TRBJ2-2,TRBV7-9,CASTVANTGELFF
TRBJ2-7,TRBV11-2,CASSFLQGLEQYF
TRBJ2-3,TRBV15,CATSRATDTQYF
TRBJ2-2,TRBV4-3,CASSQNLGSGSDTGELFF
TRBJ2-1,TRBV5-4,CASRPSGRGNEQFF
TRBJ2-7,TRBV4-2,CASSPGTSGVYEQYF
TRBJ2-1,TRBV28,CASSRPGTSGRDEQFF